This is a list of T cell receptor beta chains from one sample in a study of metastatic and nonmetastatic thyroid tumors. TCRdb redid the clone calls on the PCR reads using MiXCR. The data show about 21,000 clones, with approximately 16% seen just once and around 20% held by the top ten. Sample: blood. Receptors originate from a male donor with papillary thyroid cancer or a benign thyroid nodule (not recorded which). Some clones in this sample may be carry-over from other donors' samples. The CDR3 runs from the conserved cysteine through the conserved F or W. The D gene is left open where the match is weak. A row's size may be missing; if present it is once, few, many or a size class.

d_call clone_size j_call v_call cdr3_nt cdr3_aa
- medium-sized TRBJ1-3 TRBV6-1 TGTGCCAGCAGTGAGATTTGGGCAGGCAGAAACACCATATATTTT CASSEIWAGRNTIYF
- - TRBJ1-1 TRBV30 TGTGCCTGGTCGGGACGGAACACTGAAGCTTTCTTT CAWSGRNTEAFF
TRBD2 few TRBJ2-5 TRBV5-6 TGTGCCAGCAGCTTGATGCTAGCGGGGGACCCCCAAGAGACCCAGTACTTC CASSLMLAGDPQETQYF
TRBD2 medium-sized TRBJ2-3 TRBV6-6 TGTGCCAGCAGCGGGGAATTGACTAGCGGGGAGACAGATACGCAGTATTTT CASSGELTSGETDTQYF
TRBD2 few TRBJ2-1 TRBV6-1 TGTGCCAGCAGTGAAACTAGCGGGTACAATGAGCAGTTCTTC CASSETSGYNEQFF
TRBD1 medium-sized TRBJ1-4 TRBV4-2 TGTGCCAGCAGAACAAGGACAGGGGGCTTTTCAACTAATGAAAAACTGTTTTTT CASRTRTGGFSTNEKLFF
- - TRBJ2-2 TRBV6-1 TGTGCCACTACACCCACCGACAGAAACACCGGGGAGCTGTTTTTT CATTPTDRNTGELFF
- few TRBJ1-1 TRBV10-3 TGTGCCACCGCAAACCCGGGACTGCAAACTGCTCAAGCTTTCTTT CATANPGLQTAQAFF
TRBD2 - TRBJ2-2 TRBV7-7 TGTGCTAGCACGAGCGGGGGTAGCGGGGAGCTGTTTTTT CASTSGGSGELFF
TRBD1 many TRBJ1-1 TRBV15 TGTGCCACCAGCAGAGGAACCGGGACAGGGGTTGAGGACACTGAAGCTTTCTTT CATSRGTGTGVEDTEAFF
TRBD2 - TRBJ2-7 TRBV18 TGTGCCAGCTCACTCAAAGGGGGGTCGGGACTAGCGGGACCCGCCGAGCAGTACTTC CASSLKGGSGLAGPAEQYF
TRBD1 many TRBJ1-1 TRBV29-1 TGCAGCTCCCGACAGGGATGGGGTATGAACACTGAAGCTTTCTTT CSSRQGWGMNTEAFF
- many TRBJ2-1 TRBV10-1 TGCGCCAGCAGTGAGTCAGCAGGGAGCAATGAGCAGTTCTTC CASSESAGSNEQFF
TRBD1 medium-sized TRBJ2-3 TRBV6-4 TGTGCCAGCAGTGGGACAGGGGGCAGCACAGATACGCAGTATTTT CASSGTGGSTDTQYF
- many TRBJ2-5 TRBV15 TGTGCCACCAGCGAAAGAGAGACCCAGTACTTC CATSERETQYF
- many TRBJ1-2 TRBV28 TGTGCCAGCAAGAACACGACTAACTATGGCTACACCTTC CASKNTTNYGYTF
- many TRBJ1-5 TRBV19 TGTGCCAGTAGTACCAGGGTGTCCTATAGCAATCAGCCCCAGCATTTT CASSTRVSYSNQPQHF
- many TRBJ2-4 TRBV3-1 TGTGCCAGCAGCCAAGAAGGCCCAAAATTCGGAAACATTCAGTACTTC CASSQEGPKFGNIQYF
- many TRBJ2-4 TRBV6-2/TRBV6-3 TGTGCCAGCACCGGGACGGACGCGGAGTTCTATGGCATTCAGTACTTC CASTGTDAEFYGIQYF
TRBD1 - TRBJ1-6 TRBV20-1 TGCAGTGCTAGAGATCCGACAGGGGGACGTAATTCACCCCTCCACTTT CSARDPTGGRNSPLHF
- many TRBJ2-1 TRBV6-4 TGTGCCAGCAGTGACCCTCGGACCACGGGGCAGTTCTTC CASSDPRTTGQFF
- - TRBJ2-7 TRBV7-2 TGTGCCAGCAGCTTAATCCTAGCCTCCTCCTACGAGCAGTACTTC CASSLILASSYEQYF
- medium-sized TRBJ2-2 TRBV6-1 TGTGCCAGCAGTGAAGGAAGCGGTGACACCGGGGAGCTGTTTTTT CASSEGSGDTGELFF
- - TRBJ2-6 TRBV2 TGTGCCAGCAGTGAGGGCAGTGGAAAATCTGGGGCCAACGTACTGACTTTC CASSEGSGKSGANVLTF
- many TRBJ1-1 TRBV29-1 TGCAGCGGCAGGGTTTTAGGCACTGAAGCTTTCTTT CSGRVLGTEAFF
- many TRBJ2-4 TRBV6-5 TGTGCCAGCAGTTACTCGACTTGGGCCAAAAACATTCAGTACTTC CASSYSTWAKNIQYF
TRBD2 many TRBJ2-5 TRBV2 TGTGCCAGCAGTGGACTAGCGGGTTGGGAGACCCAGTACTTC CASSGLAGWETQYF
- many TRBJ1-5 TRBV3-1 TGTGCCAGCAGCCGAGAGGGGCGTCAGCCCCAGCATTTT CASSREGRQPQHF
- many TRBJ2-1 TRBV20-1 TGCAGTGCTAGAGACAGCGGGAATGAGCAGTTCTTC CSARDSGNEQFF
TRBD2 few TRBJ2-5 TRBV5-4 TGTGCCAGCAGCTTGGGGGGACTAGCTGAGACCCAGTACTTC CASSLGGLAETQYF
- few TRBJ2-1 TRBV27 TGTGCCAGCAGTTTATCGAGTATGTCCTACAATGAGCAGTTCTTC CASSLSSMSYNEQFF
TRBD1 few TRBJ1-2 TRBV5-4 TGTGCCAGCAGCTTCGGGACAGCTAACTATGGCTACACCTTC CASSFGTANYGYTF
TRBD2 many TRBJ2-5 TRBV27 TGTGCCAGCACTACAAGGTGGGGCCGGACTAGCCCTCGAACCCAGTACTTC CASTTRWGRTSPRTQYF
- medium-sized TRBJ1-6 TRBV3-1 TGTGCCAGCAGACCTCCCTACGGATCTAATTCACCCCTCCACTTT CASRPPYGSNSPLHF
- many TRBJ2-5 TRBV12-3/TRBV12-4 TGTGCCAGCCGAAGTGGCGAAGAGACCCAGTACTTC CASRSGEETQYF
TRBD2 - TRBJ2-7 TRBV11-2 TGTGCCAGCAGCCCCCGAGCTAGCGGGATTCGGCGGCACGAGCAGTACTTC CASSPRASGIRRHEQYF
- few TRBJ1-6 TRBV27 TGTGCCAGCAGCCCCCGCGCGAACAATAATTCACCCCTCCACTTT CASSPRANNNSPLHF
- many TRBJ1-6 TRBV7-9 TGTGCCAGCAGCTTAACCAGGGCATCCTCCTATAATTCACCCCTCCACTTT CASSLTRASSYNSPLHF
- many TRBJ2-1 TRBV19 TGTGCCAGTAGTATAGAAGACGGGAGAGGATCCTACAATGAGCAGTTCTTC CASSIEDGRGSYNEQFF
- many TRBJ2-3 TRBV5-1 TGCGCCAGCAGCCCGAACAGCGCAGATACGCAGTATTTT CASSPNSADTQYF
- - TRBJ1-5 TRBV30 TGTTCCTGGAGTCCTCGGGGAGGGCGCGGCCAGCCCCAACATTTT CSWSPRGGRGQPQHF
TRBD1 few TRBJ1-1 TRBV6-1 TGTACCAGTAGACGAACGACAGGGAAGGCTTTCTTT CTSRRTTGKAFF
- - TRBJ1-1 TRBV4-2 TGTGCCAGCAGCCCCAACGAAAGGATAAGAACTGAAGCTTTCTTT CASSPNERIRTEAFF
- few TRBJ2-7 TRBV12-3/TRBV12-4 TGTGCCAGCAGGGCGCTCGCATCCTACGAGCAGTACTTC CASRALASYEQYF
- - TRBJ2-7 TRBV28 TGTGCCAGCAGTTCCGCGGGATCCACCTACGAGCAGTACTTC CASSSAGSTYEQYF
- many TRBJ1-2 TRBV11-2 TGTGCCAGCAGCTTAGTCGGTGGGGGGGGTAGCTATGGCTACACCTTC CASSLVGGGGSYGYTF
TRBD1 few TRBJ2-7 TRBV6-2/TRBV6-3 TGTGCCAGCAATGGTGCGGGACAGGGCGAGTACGAGCAGTACTTC CASNGAGQGEYEQYF
- many TRBJ2-1 TRBV7-3 TGTGCCAGCAGCTTAGTGCCATTGAGGCAGCACAATGAGCAGTTCTTC CASSLVPLRQHNEQFF